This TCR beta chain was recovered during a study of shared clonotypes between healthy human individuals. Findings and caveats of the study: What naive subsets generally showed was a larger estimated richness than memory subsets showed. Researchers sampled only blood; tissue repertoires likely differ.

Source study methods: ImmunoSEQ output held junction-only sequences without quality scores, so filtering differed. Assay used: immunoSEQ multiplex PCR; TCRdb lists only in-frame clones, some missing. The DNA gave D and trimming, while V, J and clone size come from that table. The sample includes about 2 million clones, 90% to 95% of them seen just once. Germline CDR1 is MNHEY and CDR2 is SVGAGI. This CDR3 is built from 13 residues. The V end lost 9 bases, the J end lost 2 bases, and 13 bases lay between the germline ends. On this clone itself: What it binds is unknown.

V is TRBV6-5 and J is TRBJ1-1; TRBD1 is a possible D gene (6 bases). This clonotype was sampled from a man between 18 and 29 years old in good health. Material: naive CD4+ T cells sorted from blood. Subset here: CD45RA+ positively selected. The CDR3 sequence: CASKRGLNTEAFF. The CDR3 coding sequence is TGTGCCAGTAAACGGGGGCTTAACACTGAAGCTTTCTTT.